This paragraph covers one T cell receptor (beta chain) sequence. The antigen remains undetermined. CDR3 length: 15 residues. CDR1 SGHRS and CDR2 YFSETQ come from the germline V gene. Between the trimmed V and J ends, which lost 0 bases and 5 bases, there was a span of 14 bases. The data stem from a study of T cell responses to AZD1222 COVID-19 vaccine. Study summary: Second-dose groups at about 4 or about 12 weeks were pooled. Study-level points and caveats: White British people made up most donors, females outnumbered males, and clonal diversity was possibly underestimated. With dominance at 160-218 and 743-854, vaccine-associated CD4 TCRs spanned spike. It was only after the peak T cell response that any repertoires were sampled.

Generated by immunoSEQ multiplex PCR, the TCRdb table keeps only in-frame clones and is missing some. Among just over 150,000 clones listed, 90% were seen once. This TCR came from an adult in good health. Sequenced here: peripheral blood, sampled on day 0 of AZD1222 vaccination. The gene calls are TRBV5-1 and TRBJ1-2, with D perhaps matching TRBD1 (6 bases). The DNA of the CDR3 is TGCGCCAGCAGCTTGGGACGGGACACCCTTTATGGCTACACCTTC. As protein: CASSLGRDTLYGYTF.